A single sample gave rise to the 8 T cell receptor beta chains below, sequenced in a study of blood T cell repertoires in COVID-19. Only in-frame clones appear in the TCRdb table, and some are missing; sequencing was by immunoSEQ multiplex PCR. The table records under 350,000 clones, around four fifths of them present only once. Sequencing was performed on peripheral blood. The receptors were sampled from a man in his 60s who had recovered from COVID-19.

The chain is built from TRBV29-1 and TRBJ2-3; 10 positions match TRBD1. The germline V gene encodes CDR1 SQVTM and CDR2 ANQGSEA. The CDR3 contains 15 residues. J was trimmed by 9 bases and V by 6 bases; bases with no gene match: 15. CDR3 sequence: CSVSTGQGMVETQYF. Here the CDR3 DNA reads TGCAGCGTAAGTACGGGACAGGGGATGGTTGAGACGCAGTATTTT.

The chain carries TRBV5-3 and TRBJ2-7; 8 bases line up with TRBD1. TRBV5-3 is identified as an open reading frame with a role that is uncertain. CDR3 length: 18 residues. J was trimmed by 4 bases and V by 4 bases; bases with no gene match: 19. The CDR3 spells CARSPAAGTGPRRYEQYF. For the CDR3, the DNA is TGTGCCAGAAGCCCCGCAGCCGGGACAGGCCCGCGCAGGTACGAGCAGTACTTC.

The chain links TRBV19 to TRBJ1-6; D ambiguous. Trimming pared 5 bases from V and 7 bases from J, leaving 18 bases between. Germline V gene sequence: CDR1 LNHDA, CDR2 SQIVND (reference sequence). The length of the CDR3 is 16 residues. CDR3: CASSSLSQATNSPLHF. The CDR3 DNA is TGTGCCAGTAGTTCTCTTTCCCAGGCTACGAATTCACCCCTCCACTTT.

The chain recombines TRBV19 with TRBJ1-3; a possible D gene is TRBD1 (6 bases). The length of the CDR3 is 16 residues. V gave up 8 bases and J gave up 2 bases, with 19 bases separating them. CDR1 is LNHDA and CDR2 is SQIVND in the germline V gene (reference sequence). CDR3 DNA sequence: TGTGCCAGTCACGTCGGGACAAGGACTCCTGGAAACACCATATATTTT. Its translation is CASHVGTRTPGNTIYF.

In this sample, this clone turned up a few times. V is TRBV6-1 and J is TRBJ1-5; TRBD1 agrees at 7 bases. In germline, CDR1 is MNHNS, CDR2 SASEGT. The CDR3 covers 16 residues. V shed 3 bases and J 2 bases; nucleotides not matched to a gene: 7. The CDR3 spells CASSDYATGGNQPQHF. DNA of the CDR3: TGTGCCAGCAGTGACTACGCTACAGGGGGCAATCAGCCCCAGCATTTT.

The chain has TRBV4-1 and TRBJ1-2, with D perhaps TRBD1 (5 bases). CDR1 and CDR2 from the germline V gene are MGHRA and YSYEKL. Deletions cut 1 base from V and 2 bases from J, with 11 bases between. The CDR3 is 15 residues long. CDR3 sequence (DNA): TGCGCCAGCAGCCAAGCTCAGGGCTCAAACTATGGCTACACCTTC. It encodes CASSQAQGSNYGYTF.

There are a few counts of this clone. CDR3 sequence: CASIRRAEAFF. The CDR3 DNA follows: TGTGCCAGCATTCGGAGGGCTGAAGCTTTCTTT. The J gene is TRBJ1-1, the V gene TRBV6-5; D not certain. The germline V gene encodes CDR1 MNHEY and CDR2 SVGAGI. This CDR3 region has 11 residues. The V end lost 7 bases, the J end lost 6 bases, and 9 bases lay between the germline ends.

The sample holds one count of this clone. This rearrangement joins TRBV5-4 to TRBJ2-1, with TRBD2 matching over 14 bases. Trimming removed 4 bases from V and 8 bases from J; junction bases left unmatched: 5. The length of the CDR3 is 15 residues. Per germline, CDR1 SGHNT and CDR2 YYREEE (reference sequence). Here the CDR3 DNA reads TGTGCCAGCAGCCAGACTAGCGGGAGGGTTGATGAGCAGTTCTTC. Encoded protein: CASSQTSGRVDEQFF.